This section outlines one T cell receptor (beta chain) sequence together with its context. Which antigen it targets is not known. No base quality values were provided; no much bigger clone lies one nucleotide off. The sample's treatment or condition, from its label and the paper: allogeneic hematopoietic cell transplantation with graft depleted of TCRalphabeta T cells and CD19 B cells. The transplant recipients were children given TCRalphabeta/CD19-depleted allogeneic hematopoietic cell grafts. In the germline V gene, CDR1 corresponds to SGHAT and CDR2 to FQNNGV. V trim: 6 bases; J trim: 5 bases; unmatched bases: 9. Including cysteine and phenylalanine, the CDR3 has 16 amino acids. The sequence is cut down to CDR3 DNA, 48 bases in frame from base 1. The library came from PCR. Reads for this sample came from an Illumina HiSeq 2500. Molecular barcoding was employed in the preparation of TCR libraries, with unique molecular identifiers being used to normalize TCRbeta repertoire quantification. In TCRdb, the public reads were trimmed at Q25 with fastp and aligned with MiXCR, with productive beta chains retained. Here each entry gathers all rows of one CDR3 protein and keeps the most common genes and DNA. This sample has around 200,000 distinct CDR3 sequences in its table, and approximately 17% of those were observed once. The ten top clones hold around 45% of the sample.

The sample belongs to a study of T-cell reconstitution after alpha-beta-depleted transplantation in children (TCRdb year 2016). Background for the entire study: The study quantitatively tracked T-cell immune reconstitution after TCRalphabeta/CD19-depleted allogeneic hematopoietic cell transplantation in children using TCR repertoire profiling. The full study reports these points: The high TCRbeta diversity at day 60 in some patients was ascribed to recipient T cells and intrathymic progenitors that had survived conditioning. Over the following months the frequencies of hyperexpanded clones went down, and after one year T-cell counts and TCRbeta diversity were mostly credited to newly produced T cells. The apparently early alphabetaT-cell count recovery about two months after transplant was reportedly dependent on only several hundred rapidly expanded clones derived from non-depleted graft cells.

This TCR was sampled from a male patient between 2 and 15 years old who had a stem cell transplant for acute lymphoblastic leukemia, so the T cells may come from the graft donor. This sample comprised PBMCs, mostly from graft donor cells, obtained 360 days after TCRalphabeta/CD19-depleted stem cell transplant. The sequence joins TRBV11-2 to TRBJ2-1; 11 middle bases align to TRBD2. The nucleotide sequence is given as TGTGCCAGCAGGAGTATAGCGGGGGGGCGAAACAATGAGCAGTTCTTC. Its amino acids are CASRSIAGGRNNEQFF.